Each of the 16 T cell receptor beta chains below was sequenced from the same sample in a study of cytomegalovirus exposure and HLA in healthy donors. With 60 Vbeta and 13 Jbeta primers, the PCR was carried out. Assay used: immunoSEQ multiplex PCR; TCRdb lists only in-frame clones, some missing. The repertoire holds some 140,000 clones, with roughly 80% as singletons. Sequenced material: PBMCs. The receptors shown here come from a man aged 30-40 years in good health and CMV-seropositive.

The chain is built from TRBV9 and TRBJ2-1; a weak D match, TRBD2 (6 bases). V was clipped by 4 bases and J by 2 bases, with 13 bases between them. The CDR3 has 15 residues. CDR1 SGDLS and CDR2 YYNGEE come from the germline V gene. DNA for the CDR3: TGTGCCAGCAGCACCTCCGGGAGCCCCTACAATGAGCAGTTCTTC. It translates to CASSTSGSPYNEQFF.

This clone showed up just once. This chain connects TRBV5-1 to TRBJ2-5; D might be TRBD1 (5 bases). This CDR3 has 13 amino acids. Trimming shortened V by 6 bases and J by 5 bases, and 14 bases separated the two germline ends. Germline lookup yields CDR1 SGHRS and CDR2 YFSETQ. The CDR3 is CASNRQGEETQYF. CDR3 DNA sequence: TGCGCCAGCAACCGGCAGGGCGAGGAGACCCAGTACTTC.

J is TRBJ2-1 and V is TRBV6-1, with D perhaps TRBD1 (5 bases). The germline gives CDR1 MNHNS, CDR2 SASEGT. This CDR3 is 14 amino acids long. V was trimmed by 4 bases and J by 2 bases, leaving 9 bases between them. As DNA, the CDR3 is TGTGCCAGCAGTGGCAGGGTCACCTACAATGAGCAGTTCTTC. This sequence encodes CASSGRVTYNEQFF.

The chain couples TRBV5-5 to TRBJ2-7, with TRBD2 identical over 9 bases. J lost 5 bases, V lost 3 bases, and 9 bases had no gene match. The CDR3 runs 15 residues. Germline V CDR1 and CDR2: SGHKS, YYEKEE (reference sequence). CDR3 nucleotides: TGTGCCAGCAGCTGGGGTAGCGGGAGAAACGACGAGCAGTACTTC. It yields the protein CASSWGSGRNDEQYF.

V usage is TRBV2 and J usage is TRBJ2-5; maybe TRBD2 (7 bases). Germline CDR1 and CDR2: SNHLY and FYNNEI. The CDR3 spans 14 residues. Trimming shortened V by 4 bases and J by 5 bases, and 14 bases separated the two germline ends. The CDR3 here is CASSVRGGRETQYF. The CDR3 DNA reads TGTGCCAGCAGTGTAAGGGGGGGCCGGGAGACCCAGTACTTC.

This clone was recorded once. At one boundary the junction diverges from the germline segment, which might be a read error. The chain employs TRBV10-3 and TRBJ2-5; TRBD2 agrees at 9 bases. The CDR3 contains 14 residues. Germline CDR1 is ENHRY and CDR2 is SYGVKD. The CDR3 nucleotides are TGTGCTATCAGCGATAGCGGGGGTCAAGAGACCCAGTACTTC. Amino acid sequence: CAISDSGGQETQYF.

This chain uses TRBV25-1 with TRBJ1-2; TRBD1 matches 10 bases. This CDR3 contains 15 residues. With V trimmed by 6 bases and J by 3 bases, 7 bases remained unmatched. Germline loops: CDR1 MGHDK, CDR2 SYGVNS. The CDR3 nucleotides are TGTGCCAGCAGCCAGACAGGGGGCAGGTACTATGGCTACACCTTC. Translating it yields CASSQTGGRYYGYTF.

This chain links TRBV5-1 with TRBJ1-1; the match to TRBD1 covers 12 bases. V shed 0 bases, J shed 6 bases, and the junction held 0 bases outside the gene matches. The germline V gene has CDR1 SGHRS and CDR2 YFSETQ. This CDR3 region has 14 residues. This CDR3 reads CASSLGDRGPEAFF. CDR3 nucleotide sequence: TGCGCCAGCAGCTTGGGGGACAGGGGGCCTGAAGCTTTCTTT.

This clone was counted a few times. The rearrangement links TRBV5-1 to TRBJ2-7; 7 bases align to TRBD1. The CDR3 runs 15 residues. V lost 5 bases to trimming and J lost 1 base; unmatched junction nucleotides: 9. Germline V gene data show CDR1 as SGHRS and CDR2 as YFSETQ. CDR3 protein: CASRGDSSSSYEQYF. The CDR3 DNA is TGCGCCAGCAGGGGGGACAGTTCAAGTTCCTACGAGCAGTACTTC.

In the case of this clone: Germline is not matched at one junction end, which may reflect a read error. The chain combines TRBV7-2 with TRBJ2-7; TRBD2 matches at 13 bases. Germline CDR1 is SGHTA and CDR2 is FQGNSA. The CDR3 consists of 15 residues. CDR3 sequence (DNA): TGTGCCAGCAGCTTAACGGGTAGGACTAGCGGGAGAATAGACTTC. This encodes CASSLTGRTSGRIDF.

About this clone itself: Different DNA sequences within this sample yield the same CDR3. The gene calls are TRBV15 and TRBJ1-2; 9 bases agree with TRBD1. Per the germline V gene, CDR1 is LNHNV and CDR2 is YYDKDF (reference sequence). The length of the CDR3 is 14 residues. The junction had 1 base not matched to a gene; V was cut back by 0 bases and J by 5 bases. In nucleotides, the CDR3 is TGTGCCACCAGCAGAGATGGACAGGGGTATGGCTACACCTTC. Translating it yields CATSRDGQGYGYTF.

The genes are TRBV7-6 and TRBJ2-3; perhaps TRBD2 as D (6 bases). The CDR3 spans 14 residues. The germline CDR1 and CDR2 sequences are SGHVS and FNYEAQ. V lost 1 base, J lost 5 bases, and 10 bases lay in between. CDR3 DNA sequence: TGTGCCAGCAGCTTAGTCGGAGGGAGAGATACGCAGTATTTT. It codes for CASSLVGGRDTQYF.

The chain recombines TRBV14 with TRBJ2-3, with 9 bases aligning to TRBD2. The ends lost 4 bases at V and 3 bases at J; junction bases unmatched: 14. CDR1 is SGHDN and CDR2 is FVKESK in the germline V gene. The length of the CDR3 is 18 residues. The CDR3 coding sequence is TGTGCCAGCAGCCTTCGAAAGGCTAGCGGGGCCCCGACAGATACGCAGTATTTT. Translated: CASSLRKASGAPTDTQYF.

V is TRBV14 and J is TRBJ2-7, with D maybe TRBD2 (6 bases). V dropped 8 bases and J dropped 6 bases, with 17 bases sitting between them. The CDR3 covers 13 residues. Germline CDR1 SGHDN, CDR2 FVKESK. The CDR3 loop is CASAPRTEGEQYF. The CDR3 nucleotides read TGTGCCAGCGCCCCTAGGACGGAGGGCGAGCAGTACTTC.

The rearrangement links TRBV4-3 to TRBJ2-7; TRBD1 might be the D (5 bases). The CDR3 consists of 16 residues. V gave up 1 base and J gave up 2 bases, with 15 bases separating them. Germline V gene data show CDR1 as LGHNA and CDR2 as YSLEER. CDR3 coding DNA: TGCGCCAGCAGCCAAGTCTCCCGGACAACCACCTACGAGCAGTACTTC. Translated, it gives CASSQVSRTTTYEQYF.

This clone was counted only a few times. The V and J genes are TRBV2 and TRBJ2-1; 9 nucleotides align to TRBD1. The ends lost 5 bases at V and 8 bases at J; junction bases unmatched: 10. Per germline, CDR1 SNHLY and CDR2 FYNNEI. This CDR3 has 15 residues. This chain's CDR3 is CASSPTGGGVHEQFF. In DNA, the CDR3 is TGTGCCAGCAGTCCTACAGGGGGCGGCGTTCATGAGCAGTTCTTC.